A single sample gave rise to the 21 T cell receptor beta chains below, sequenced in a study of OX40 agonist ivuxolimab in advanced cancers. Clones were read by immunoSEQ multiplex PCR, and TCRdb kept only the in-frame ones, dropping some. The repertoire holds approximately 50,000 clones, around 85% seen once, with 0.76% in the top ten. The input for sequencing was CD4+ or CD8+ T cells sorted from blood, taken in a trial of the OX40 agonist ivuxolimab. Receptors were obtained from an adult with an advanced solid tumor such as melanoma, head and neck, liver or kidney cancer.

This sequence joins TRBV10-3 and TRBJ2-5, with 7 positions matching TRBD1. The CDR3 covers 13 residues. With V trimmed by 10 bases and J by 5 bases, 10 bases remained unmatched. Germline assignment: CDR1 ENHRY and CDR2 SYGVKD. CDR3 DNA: TGTGCCACCCAGGACAGGTCGAGTGAGACCCAGTACTTC. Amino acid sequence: CATQDRSSETQYF.

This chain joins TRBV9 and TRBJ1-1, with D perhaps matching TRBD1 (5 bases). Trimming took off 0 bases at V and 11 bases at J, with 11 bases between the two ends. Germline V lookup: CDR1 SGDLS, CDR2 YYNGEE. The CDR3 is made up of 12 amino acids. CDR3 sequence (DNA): TGTGCCAGCAGCGTAGGGGACCAAGGGGCTTTCTTT. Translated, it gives CASSVGDQGAFF.

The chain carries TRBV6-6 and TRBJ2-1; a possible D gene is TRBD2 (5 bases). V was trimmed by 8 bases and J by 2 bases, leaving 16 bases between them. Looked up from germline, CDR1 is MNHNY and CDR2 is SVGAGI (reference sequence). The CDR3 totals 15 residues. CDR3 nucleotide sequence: TGTGCCAGCTTCACGGTTGGAGGACCCTACAATGAGCAGTTCTTC. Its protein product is CASFTVGGPYNEQFF.

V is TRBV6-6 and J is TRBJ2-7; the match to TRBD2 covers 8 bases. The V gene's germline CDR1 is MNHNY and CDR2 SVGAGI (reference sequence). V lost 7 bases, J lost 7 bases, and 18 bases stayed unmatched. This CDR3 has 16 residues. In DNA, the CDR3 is TGTGCCAGCACCTCCCAGTCCGTAGCGGGGCCCTTGGAGCAGTACTTC. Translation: CASTSQSVAGPLEQYF.

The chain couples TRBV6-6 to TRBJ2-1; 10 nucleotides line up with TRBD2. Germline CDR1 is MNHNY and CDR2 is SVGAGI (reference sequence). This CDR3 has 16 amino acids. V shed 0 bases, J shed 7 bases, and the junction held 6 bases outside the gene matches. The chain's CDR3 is CASSYSLAGVSNEQFF. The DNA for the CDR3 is TGTGCCAGCAGTTACTCCCTAGCGGGAGTCAGTAATGAGCAGTTCTTC.

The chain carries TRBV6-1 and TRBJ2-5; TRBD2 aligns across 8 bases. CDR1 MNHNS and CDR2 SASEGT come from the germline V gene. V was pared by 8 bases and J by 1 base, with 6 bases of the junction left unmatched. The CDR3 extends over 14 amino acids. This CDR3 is CASGGAGGQETQYF. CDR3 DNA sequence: TGTGCCAGCGGGGGGGCGGGAGGCCAAGAGACCCAGTACTTC.

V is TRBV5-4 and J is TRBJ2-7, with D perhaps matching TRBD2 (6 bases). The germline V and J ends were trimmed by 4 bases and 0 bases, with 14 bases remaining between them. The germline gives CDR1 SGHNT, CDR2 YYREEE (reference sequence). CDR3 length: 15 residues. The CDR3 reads CASSQDYRSSYEQYF. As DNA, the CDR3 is TGTGCCAGCAGCCAGGACTACCGAAGCTCCTACGAGCAGTACTTC.

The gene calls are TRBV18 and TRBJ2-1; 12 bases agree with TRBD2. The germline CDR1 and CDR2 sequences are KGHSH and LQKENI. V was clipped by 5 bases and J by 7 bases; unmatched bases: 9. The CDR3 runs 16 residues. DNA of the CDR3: TGTGCCAGCTCATCGATTCGGACTAGCGGGAATAATGAGCAGTTCTTC. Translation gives CASSSIRTSGNNEQFF.

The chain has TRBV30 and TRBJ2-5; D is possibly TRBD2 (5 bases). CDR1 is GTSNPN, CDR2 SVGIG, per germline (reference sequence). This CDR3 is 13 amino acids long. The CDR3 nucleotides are TGTGCGTCACAGTTGGCGGGCGGACAGACCCAGTACTTC. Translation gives CASQLAGGQTQYF. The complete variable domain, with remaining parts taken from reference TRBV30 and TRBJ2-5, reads SQTIHQWPATLVQPVGSPLSLECTVEGTSNPNLYWYRQAAGRGLQLLFYSVGIGQISSEVPQNLSASRPQDRQFILSSKKLLLSDSGFYLCASQLAGGQTQYFGPGTRLLVL.

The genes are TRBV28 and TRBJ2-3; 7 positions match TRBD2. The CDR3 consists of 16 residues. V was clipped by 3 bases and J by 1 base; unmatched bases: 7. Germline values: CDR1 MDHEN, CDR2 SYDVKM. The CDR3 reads CASSLASGARTDTQYF. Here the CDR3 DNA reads TGTGCCAGCAGTTTGGCTAGCGGAGCCCGCACAGATACGCAGTATTTT.

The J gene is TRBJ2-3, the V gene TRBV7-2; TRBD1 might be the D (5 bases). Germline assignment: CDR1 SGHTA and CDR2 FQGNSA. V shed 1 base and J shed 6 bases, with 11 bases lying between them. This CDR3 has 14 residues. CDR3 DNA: TGTGCCAGCAGCTTAGGCCCAGGGTGGGATACGCAGTATTTT. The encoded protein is CASSLGPGWDTQYF.

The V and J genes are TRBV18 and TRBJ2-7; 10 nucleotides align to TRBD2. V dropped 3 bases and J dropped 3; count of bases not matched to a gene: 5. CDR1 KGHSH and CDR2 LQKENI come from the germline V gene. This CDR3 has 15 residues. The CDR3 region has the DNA TGTGCCAGCTCACCCCCTAGCGGGGGATTCTACGAGCAGTACTTC. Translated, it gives CASSPPSGGFYEQYF.

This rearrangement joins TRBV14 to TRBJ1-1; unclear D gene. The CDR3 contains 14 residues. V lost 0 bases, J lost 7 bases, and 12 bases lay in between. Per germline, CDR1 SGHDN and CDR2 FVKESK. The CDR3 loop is CASSQDYGFGEAFF. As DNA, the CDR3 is TGTGCCAGCAGCCAAGATTACGGATTCGGTGAAGCTTTCTTT.

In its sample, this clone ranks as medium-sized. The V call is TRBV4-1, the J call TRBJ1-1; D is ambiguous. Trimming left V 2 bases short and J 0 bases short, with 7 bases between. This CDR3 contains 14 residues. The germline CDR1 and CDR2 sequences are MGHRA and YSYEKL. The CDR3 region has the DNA TGCGCCAGCAGCCAACGGACGTTGAACACTGAAGCTTTCTTT. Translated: CASSQRTLNTEAFF.

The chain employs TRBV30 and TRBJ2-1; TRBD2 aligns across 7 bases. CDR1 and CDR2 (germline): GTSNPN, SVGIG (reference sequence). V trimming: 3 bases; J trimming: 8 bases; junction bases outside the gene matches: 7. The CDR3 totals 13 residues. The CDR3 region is CAWRRREADEQFF. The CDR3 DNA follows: TGTGCCTGGAGACGCCGGGAGGCAGATGAGCAGTTCTTC.

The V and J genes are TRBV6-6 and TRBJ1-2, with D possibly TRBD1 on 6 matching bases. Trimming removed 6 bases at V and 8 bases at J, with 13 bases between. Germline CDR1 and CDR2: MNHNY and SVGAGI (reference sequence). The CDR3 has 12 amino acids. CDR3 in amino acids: CASRTAGDGYTF. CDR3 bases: TGTGCCAGCAGGACGGCAGGGGACGGCTACACCTTC.

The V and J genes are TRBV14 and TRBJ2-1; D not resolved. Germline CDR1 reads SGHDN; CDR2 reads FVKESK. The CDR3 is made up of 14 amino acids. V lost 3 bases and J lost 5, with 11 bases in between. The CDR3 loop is CASSHQRRDNEQFF. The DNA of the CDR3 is TGTGCCAGCAGCCATCAGAGACGGGACAATGAGCAGTTCTTC.

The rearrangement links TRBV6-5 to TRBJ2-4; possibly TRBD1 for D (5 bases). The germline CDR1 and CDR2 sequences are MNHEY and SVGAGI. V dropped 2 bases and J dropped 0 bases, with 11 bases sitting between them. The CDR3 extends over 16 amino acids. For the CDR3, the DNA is TGTGCCAGCAGTTACGGCCAGGGTGAAGCCAAAAACATTCAGTACTTC. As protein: CASSYGQGEAKNIQYF.

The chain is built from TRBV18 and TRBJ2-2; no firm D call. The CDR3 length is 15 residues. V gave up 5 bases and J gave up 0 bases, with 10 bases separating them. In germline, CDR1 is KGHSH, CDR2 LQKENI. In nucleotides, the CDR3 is TGTGCCAGCTCAAACCGTCAGACGAACACCGGGGAGCTGTTTTTT. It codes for CASSNRQTNTGELFF.

The CDR3 is CASSYWRETQYF. CDR3 bases: TGTGCCAGCAGTTACTGGCGGGAGACCCAGTACTTC. The chain links TRBV6-6 to TRBJ2-5; D remains unclear. V was pared by 1 base and J by 5 bases, with 5 bases between. Germline V gene data show CDR1 as MNHNY and CDR2 as SVGAGI (reference sequence). The CDR3 loop spans 12 amino acids.

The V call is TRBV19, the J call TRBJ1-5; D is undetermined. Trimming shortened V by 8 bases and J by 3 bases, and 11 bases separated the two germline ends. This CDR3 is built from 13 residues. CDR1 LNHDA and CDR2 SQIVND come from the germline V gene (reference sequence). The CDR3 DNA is TGTGCCAGTGGTAGGAGGGACAATCAGCCCCAGCATTTT. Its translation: CASGRRDNQPQHF.